The clone carrying this TCR beta chain was counted between two and nine times. The sample carries other DNA sequences with the same CDR3. Germline CDR1 LGHNA, CDR2 YSLEER. The CDR3 runs 14 residues. V was pared by 1 base and J by 7 bases, with 8 bases between. This sample is part of a study of T cell responses to AZD1222 COVID-19 vaccine. Clones were sequenced by immunoSEQ multiplex PCR, and TCRdb holds only the in-frame ones, with some missing. The sample lists just over 60,000 clones, approximately 80% occurring once. The V call is TRBV4-3, the J call TRBJ1-6, with D possibly being TRBD1 (6 bases). The sequence was collected from an adult in good health. The specimen comprised peripheral blood, sampled on day 0 of AZD1222 vaccination. The chain's CDR3 is CASSQGQGNSPLHF. Written as DNA, the CDR3 is TGCGCCAGCAGCCAAGGGCAGGGGAATTCACCCCTCCACTTT.